The entry below describes one T cell receptor (beta chain). Its recognized antigen is unknown. No base-level quality is on record; no much larger clone is a single base apart. Libraries came from PCR. The sample was run on an Illumina HiSeq 2500. Unique molecular identifiers were incorporated into TCR beta cDNA libraries to reduce PCR and sequencing biases. Approximately 500,000 cDNA molecules were obtained per 1 to 10 million input T cells, so each molecule approximated one T cell. The patient libraries were prepared and sequenced with the same protocol used for the earlier healthy control dataset. Within a given batch, samples were prepared together, multiplexed and sequenced on the same HiSeq lane. The published analysis was carried out like this. MIGEC was used to process the raw barcoded reads, and molecular identifier groups with only a single read were discarded before consensus assembly and CDR3 extraction. Clonotype tables were post-analysed with VDJtools, normalizing diversity by down-sampling all datasets to the smallest sample size. To correct batch-related cross-sample contamination, repertoire overlap clustering matched CDR3 amino acid sequences but not nucleotide sequences. TCRdb reprocessed the public reads (quality trimming at Q25 with fastp, clone calling with MiXCR) and kept in-frame beta chains. Entries that share a CDR3 protein sequence are merged under the most common genes and DNA. In this record, the V and J calls reflect TCRdb's handling and not the investigators' own analysis. The sample table holds hundreds of thousands of distinct CDR3 sequences, of which less than 35% were seen once. About an eighth of the sample lies in the top ten.

V loses 2 bases of germline sequence and J loses 5 bases, and the interval between the two ends is 19 bases. The CDR3 starts with the cysteine, ends with the phenylalanine, and has 17 residues. The only DNA kept is the CDR3, 51 bases in frame from the first base. CDR1 SGHTA and CDR2 FQGNSA are derived from the germline V gene. This record belongs to a study of post-analysis software for immune sequencing data (dated by TCRdb to the mid-2010s). With respect to the entire study: Disease courses on record covered relapsing-remitting, secondary progressive and progressive-relapsing multiple sclerosis, though some patients had no subtype annotation. The patient repertoires were set against 11 previously published healthy control repertoires from donors whose ages ranged from about 6 to 26 years. A subset of samples was prepared in parallel using single-end sample barcoding, then pooled and co-amplified after Illumina adapter ligation.

The full study reports these points: When samples were clustered directly using the F measure, samples prepared in the same batch co-clustered strongly, which prompted a batch-effect correction. The control group was slightly older than the multiple sclerosis patient group. Compared with controls, multiple sclerosis patients had significantly lower normalized Chao1 diversity, a finding suggesting substantial peripheral T-cell clonal expansion. Patients showed significantly higher frequencies than controls for several TRBV segments, among them TRBV5-6, TRBV5-1 and TRBV20-1.

To demonstrate the VDJtools post-analysis software, the study profiled TCR beta repertoires from the peripheral blood of 13 young patients with multiple sclerosis. The multiple sclerosis patients were children and adolescents ranging in age from 6 to 15 years. Sequenced input: blood. Rearrangement joined TRBV7-2 to TRBJ1-5; the D gene identity is not certain. The TCR was taken from a girl aged 10-17 years with multiple sclerosis. CDR3 region: CASSLRFGSIRHQPQHF. The bases are TGTGCCAGCAGCTTAAGGTTCGGGTCGATAAGGCATCAGCCCCAGCATTTT.